A selection of T cell receptor beta chains follows, all from one sample in a study of blood T cells in healthy people across ages. TCRdb ran MiXCR on the 5' RACE reads and lists one entry per CDR3 protein. This table has around 990,000 distinct CDR3 sequences, under 30% appearing once. This same sample was also part of a study on T cells of mothers and their children.

The material sequenced was blood. Every receptor here comes from a girl aged 2 to 9 in good health. The conserved cysteine and the conserved F or W are not part of the CDR3 here.

v_gene	CDR3aa
TRBV5-1	ASSLGSSGSGNTIY
TRBV28	ASQDITYEQY
TRBV25-1	ASTTDTGELF
TRBV6-1	ASSELSVSNQPQH
TRBV6-1	ASSPDGGTQY
TRBV6-1	ASSENQLTQY
TRBV6-2/TRBV6-3	ASSYPDREPYTGELF
TRBV6-6	ASSYKTGEREKLF
TRBV28	ASSRRETGTEAF
TRBV20-1	SAPAEVEQF
TRBV5-1	ASSLEIAPEQF
TRBV6-6	ASRDFSGDTQY
TRBV28	ALGRINEKLF